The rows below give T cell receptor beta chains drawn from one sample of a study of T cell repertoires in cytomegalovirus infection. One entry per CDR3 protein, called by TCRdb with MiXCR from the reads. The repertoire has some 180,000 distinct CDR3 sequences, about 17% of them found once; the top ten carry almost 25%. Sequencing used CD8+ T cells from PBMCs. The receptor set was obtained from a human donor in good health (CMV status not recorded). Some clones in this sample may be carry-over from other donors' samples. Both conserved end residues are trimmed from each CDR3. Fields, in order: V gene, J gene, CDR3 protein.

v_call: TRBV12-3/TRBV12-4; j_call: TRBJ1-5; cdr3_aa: ASSITGRNQPQH
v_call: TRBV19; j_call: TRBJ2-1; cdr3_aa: ASGNPRPGGNEQF
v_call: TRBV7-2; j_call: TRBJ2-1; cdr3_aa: ASSLKGAYEQF
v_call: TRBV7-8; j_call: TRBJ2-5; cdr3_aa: ASSLGSVTQY
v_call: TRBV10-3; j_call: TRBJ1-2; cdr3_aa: AISDGEGFFGYT
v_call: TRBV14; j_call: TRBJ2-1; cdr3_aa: ASSVRGGAHEQF
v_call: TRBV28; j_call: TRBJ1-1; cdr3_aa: ASSLFQGAPTEAF
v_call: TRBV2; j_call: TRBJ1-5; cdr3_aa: ASSWAGAEHQPQH
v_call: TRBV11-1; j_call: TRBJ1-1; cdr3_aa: ASSPRSVAEAF
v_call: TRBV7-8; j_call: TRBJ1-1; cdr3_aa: ASSLSGQEAF
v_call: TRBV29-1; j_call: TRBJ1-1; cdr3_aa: SVVGVEGQLNTEAF
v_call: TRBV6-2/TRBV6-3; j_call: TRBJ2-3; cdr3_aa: ASSYPEGGFTDTQY
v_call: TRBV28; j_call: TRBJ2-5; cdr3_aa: ASSVARGGTFGTQY
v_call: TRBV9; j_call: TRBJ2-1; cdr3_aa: ASSVRLAGGPKGDNEQF
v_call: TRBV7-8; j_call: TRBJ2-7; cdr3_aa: ASSLAIGQGASEQY
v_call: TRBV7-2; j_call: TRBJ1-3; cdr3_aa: ASSLYSRHMGVYRNTIY
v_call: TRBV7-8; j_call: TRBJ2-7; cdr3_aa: ASSLGRIYEQY
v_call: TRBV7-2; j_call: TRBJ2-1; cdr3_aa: ASSVGIYNEQF
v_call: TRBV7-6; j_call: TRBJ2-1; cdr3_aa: ASSLEKDREQF
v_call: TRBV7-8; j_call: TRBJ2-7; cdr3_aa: ASSLGATYEQY
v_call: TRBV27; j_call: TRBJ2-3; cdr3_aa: ASSSHDGTVNPSTDTQY
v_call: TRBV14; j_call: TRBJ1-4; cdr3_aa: ASSEETELNEKLF
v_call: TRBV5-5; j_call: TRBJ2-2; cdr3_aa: ASSLVSGGTSGELF
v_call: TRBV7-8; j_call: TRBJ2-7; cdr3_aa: ASSSGVGRDAYEQY
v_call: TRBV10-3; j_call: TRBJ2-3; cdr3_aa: AISDMSGVTSTDTQY
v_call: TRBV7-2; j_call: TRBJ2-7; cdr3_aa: ASSLPRVAGTGVYEQY
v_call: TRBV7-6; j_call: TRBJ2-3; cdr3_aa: ATSPGFSSTDTQY
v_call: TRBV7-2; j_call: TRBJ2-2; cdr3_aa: ASSTGTVLPGELF
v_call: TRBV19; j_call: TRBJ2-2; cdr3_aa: ASSILEGRVAGELF
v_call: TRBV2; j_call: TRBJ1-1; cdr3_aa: ADLGGGDWGAEAF
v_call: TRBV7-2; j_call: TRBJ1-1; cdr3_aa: ASGNSPEAF
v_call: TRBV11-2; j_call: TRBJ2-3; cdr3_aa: ASSPHGGWADTQY
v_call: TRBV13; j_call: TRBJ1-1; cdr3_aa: ASSAGTVNTEAF
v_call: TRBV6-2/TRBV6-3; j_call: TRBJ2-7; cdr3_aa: ASSYISYEQY
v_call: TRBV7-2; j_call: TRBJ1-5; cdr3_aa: ASSLRTGLRNQPQH
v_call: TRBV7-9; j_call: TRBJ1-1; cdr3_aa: ASSLPQGLNTEAF
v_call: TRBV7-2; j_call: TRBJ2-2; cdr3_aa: ASSLLGRGLTGELF
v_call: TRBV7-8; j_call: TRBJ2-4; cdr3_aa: ASSWTEKGNSIQY
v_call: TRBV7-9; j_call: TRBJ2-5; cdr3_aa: ASRPGPVETQY
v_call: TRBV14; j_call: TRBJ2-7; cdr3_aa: ASSQAGGDYEQY
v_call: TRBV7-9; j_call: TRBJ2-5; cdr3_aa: ASSLPRGQGVRETQY
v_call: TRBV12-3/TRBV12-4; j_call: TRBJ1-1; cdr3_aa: ASEPGLNTEAF
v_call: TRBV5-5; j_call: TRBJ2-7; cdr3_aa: ASSSGQVLSYEQY
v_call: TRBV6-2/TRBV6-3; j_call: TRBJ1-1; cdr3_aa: ASSEFRNTEAF
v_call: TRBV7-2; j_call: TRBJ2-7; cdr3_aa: ASSVLPDRRYEQY
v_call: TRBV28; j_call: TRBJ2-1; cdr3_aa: ASSPGLAGADSYNEQF
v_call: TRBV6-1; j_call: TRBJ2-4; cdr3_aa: ASSPGTGVSLAKNIQY
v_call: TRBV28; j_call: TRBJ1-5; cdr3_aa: ASSWDRGPYSNQPQH
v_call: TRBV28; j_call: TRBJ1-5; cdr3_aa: ASSLLGQDNQPQH
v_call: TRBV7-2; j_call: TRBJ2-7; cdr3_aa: ASSLATRTGGVPEQY